Detailed here is one TCR beta chain. From around 500 ng total RNA, TCR beta cDNA was generated with a primer in the constant region. Amplification in three nested multiplex PCR rounds with slightly modified ARM-PCR gave rise to TCR beta libraries. Running nine to ten cycles apiece, the first two PCR rounds relied on TRBV1-TRBV30 forward primers together with a C-beta reverse primer. Via MiXCR, TCRdb re-called the multiplex PCR reads, giving one row per CDR3 protein. This table has hundreds of thousands of distinct CDR3 sequences, 50% to 60% appearing once. They got blood RNA out of unsorted whole blood and also pulled out germline DNA. The sample originates from a study of tumor-infiltrating lymphocytes in primary liver carcinoma. The CDR3 contains 12 residues. Trimming left V 5 bases short and J 8 bases short, with 10 bases between.

The TCR sequence derives from a woman aged 30 to 39 with primary liver carcinoma and hepatitis B virus infection. The V gene is TRBV12-3 or TRBV12-4, the J gene TRBJ2-1; tentative D call: TRBD2 (6 bases). The sample was peripheral blood. Written as DNA, the CDR3 is TGTGCCAGCAGTGACCCTAGCGATGAGCAGTTCTTC. As protein: CASSDPSDEQFF.